These 15 T cell receptor beta chains were all obtained from the same sample, sequenced in a study of cytomegalovirus exposure and HLA in healthy donors listed by TCRdb under 2017. The method behind the library was the immunoSEQ multiplex PCR assay. Entries here come from immuneACCESS through TCRdb and include only in-frame sequences with V and J called. Some clones fail to appear in such tables; in the studies checked, an unresolved V gene covers under half of the shortfall, and the cause of the remainder is unknown. Present in this sample are about 88,000 clones, around 82% of which were seen just once. The ten biggest clones cover 12% of the sample. Sequencing was performed on PBMCs. The source is a young woman in good health and CMV-seropositive.

V gene TRBV5-1 combines with J gene TRBJ2-1; 9 positions match TRBD2. The junction had 10 bases not matched to a gene; V was cut back by 0 bases and J by 9 bases. Germline V gene lookup returns CDR1 SGHRS and CDR2 YFSETQ. The CDR3 is made up of 16 amino acids. The CDR3 is CASSLDVGTSSGEQFF. DNA for the CDR3: TGCGCCAGCAGCTTGGACGTCGGGACTAGCTCCGGTGAGCAGTTCTTC.

The V and J genes are TRBV7-2 and TRBJ2-3, with 11 bases lining up with TRBD2. The V and J ends lost 1 base and 8 bases, in that order; junction bases with no gene match: 11. CDR1 is SGHTA, CDR2 FQGNSA, per germline. The CDR3 extends over 17 amino acids. The CDR3 sequence is CASSLGRGSGGATTQYF. As DNA, the CDR3 is TGTGCCAGCAGCTTAGGCCGGGGTAGCGGGGGGGCGACTACGCAGTATTTT.

The chain is built from TRBV30 and TRBJ1-4; D gene unclear. Trimming removed 5 bases from V and 4 bases from J, with 17 bases in between. This CDR3 region has 15 residues. CDR1 is GTSNPN, CDR2 SVGIG, per germline (reference sequence). CDR3 bases: TGTGCCTGGGGGAGGCGCCGTGGGGTTAATGAAAAACTGTTTTTT. Translating gives CAWGRRRGVNEKLFF.

This chain uses TRBV6-5 with TRBJ1-2; D is possibly TRBD1 (5 bases). Germline V gene lookup returns CDR1 MNHEY and CDR2 SVGAGI. The CDR3 extends over 15 amino acids. V lost 6 bases and J lost 2, with 16 bases in between. The chain's CDR3 is CASRMAAGPNYGYTF. The CDR3 coding sequence is TGTGCCAGCAGAATGGCGGCGGGGCCCAACTATGGCTACACCTTC.

The chain combines TRBV19 with TRBJ2-2; D is ambiguous. The V gene's germline CDR1 is LNHDA and CDR2 SQIVND (reference sequence). This CDR3 has 12 residues. Trimming stripped 4 bases from V and 6 bases from J, with 6 bases between. In DNA form, the CDR3 reads TGTGCCAGTAGTACTCTGTCCGGGGAGCTGTTTTTT. Amino acids: CASSTLSGELFF.

This sequence joins TRBV4-2 and TRBJ2-3; 7 nucleotides match TRBD1. Germline V gene data show CDR1 as LGHNA and CDR2 as YNFKEQ. This CDR3 is built from 15 residues. With V trimmed by 4 bases and J by 5 bases, 9 bases remained unmatched. The CDR3 DNA follows: TGTGCCAGCAGCCCAACACGACAGGGTGGAGATACGCAGTATTTT. Its protein is CASSPTRQGGDTQYF.

This clone was picked up a small number of times. This chain joins TRBV11-1 and TRBJ1-2, with a tentative D call TRBD1 (5 bases). This CDR3 has 13 residues. Germline CDR1 is SGHAT and CDR2 is FQDESV (reference sequence). The V end lost 1 base, the J end lost 2 bases, and 5 bases lay between the germline ends. The CDR3 reads CASSLGQNYGYTF. Written as DNA, the CDR3 is TGTGCCAGCAGCTTAGGACAGAACTATGGCTACACCTTC.

The chain carries TRBV5-4 and TRBJ2-3; the D gene is possibly TRBD2 (5 bases). The CDR3 runs to 15 residues. Per the germline V gene, CDR1 is SGHNT and CDR2 is YYREEE (reference sequence). V was cut by 3 bases and J by 5 bases, with 16 bases left in between. The chain's CDR3 is CASSSRTGKKDTQYF. In DNA form, the CDR3 reads TGTGCCAGCAGCTCCCGAACGGGGAAAAAAGATACGCAGTATTTT.

The V and J genes are TRBV13 and TRBJ1-1; 11 positions agree with TRBD1. V was pared by 5 bases and J by 3 bases, with 14 bases of the junction left unmatched. The CDR3 runs 18 residues. CDR1 PRHDT and CDR2 FYEKMQ come from the germline V gene (reference sequence). The CDR3 coding sequence is TGTGCCAGCAGCAATACCCAAGGGGACAGGGGGATGGACACTGAAGCTTTCTTT. This translates into CASSNTQGDRGMDTEAFF.

The chain carries TRBV27 and TRBJ1-6; 7 positions match TRBD1. CDR1 MNHEY and CDR2 SMNVEV come from the germline V gene (reference sequence). V dropped 6 bases and J dropped 7; count of bases not matched to a gene: 9. The CDR3 spans 15 residues. The CDR3 DNA follows: TGTGCCAGCAGCCTCCTCCGGGACAGCAATTCACCCCTCCACTTT. The encoded protein is CASSLLRDSNSPLHF.

CDR3 sequence (DNA): TGTGCCTCTTCCGATAGGGGCTCCTACAATGAGCAGTTCTTC. Translation: CASSDRGSYNEQFF. The V and J genes are TRBV28 and TRBJ2-1; TRBD1 is a possible D gene (5 bases). Germline V CDR1 and CDR2: MDHEN, SYDVKM. This CDR3 is built from 14 residues. Trimming cost V 11 bases and J 0 bases, with 14 bases left between them. Based on the CDR3 plus reference TRBV28 and TRBJ2-1, the full variable domain is DVKVTQSSRYLVKRTGEKVFLECVQDMDHENMFWYRQDPGLGLRLIYFSYDVKMKEKGDIPEGYSVSREKKERFSLILESASTNQTSMYLCASSDRGSYNEQFFGPGTRLTVL.

V gene TRBV29-1 combines with J gene TRBJ2-3; 11 bases are shared with TRBD2. CDR3 length: 16 amino acids. Germline trimming cut 3 bases from V and 0 bases from J; bases unmatched to any gene: 5. Looked up from germline, CDR1 is SQVTM and CDR2 is ANQGSEA. Here the CDR3 DNA reads TGCAGCGTTGATGCCGGGACTAGCGGTAGCACAGATACGCAGTATTTT. Its protein product is CSVDAGTSGSTDTQYF.

The chain employs TRBV9 and TRBJ2-2; no firm D call. The CDR3 spans 11 residues. Per germline, CDR1 SGDLS and CDR2 YYNGEE. The ends were cut back, 8 bases at V and 6 bases at J, with 8 bases in the middle. CDR3 nucleotides: TGTGCCAGTTCACAGTCCGGGGAGCTGTTTTTT. Translation gives CASSQSGELFF.

The chain recombines TRBV11-2 with TRBJ2-5; 10 bases agree with TRBD1. In germline, CDR1 is SGHAT, CDR2 FQNNGV. V was clipped by 5 bases and J by 5 bases; unmatched bases: 8. CDR3 length equals 15 residues. The CDR3 nucleotides read TGTGCCAGCAGCCGCGACAGGGGGCGCCCGGAGACCCAGTACTTC. Its protein product is CASSRDRGRPETQYF.

The V and J genes are TRBV27 and TRBJ2-7; TRBD2 might be the D (5 bases). Trimming took off 6 bases at V and 2 bases at J, with 11 bases between the two ends. The germline V gene has CDR1 MNHEY and CDR2 SMNVEV (reference sequence). This CDR3 spans 13 amino acids. CDR3 protein: CASRWTGTYEQYF. The CDR3 region has the DNA TGTGCCAGCAGGTGGACGGGGACCTACGAGCAGTACTTC.